A single sample gave rise to the 12 T cell receptor beta chains below, sequenced in a study of blood T cell repertoires in COVID-19. Clones were sequenced by immunoSEQ multiplex PCR, and TCRdb holds only the in-frame ones, with some missing. The data show under 200,000 clones, with approximately 88% seen just once and 2.9% held by the top ten. Material for sequencing was peripheral blood. These receptors all come from a woman aged 55 to 70 with acute or convalescent COVID-19.

The V and J genes are TRBV6-2 or TRBV6-3 and TRBJ1-5, with 7 positions matching TRBD1. The CDR3 runs to 16 residues. CDR1 and CDR2 from the germline V gene are MNHEY and SVGEGT. The V segment lost 0 bases and the J segment 0 bases; nucleotides outside the gene matches: 2. The CDR3 DNA follows: TGTGCCAGCAGTTACTCGACAGGGTATAGCAATCAGCCCCAGCATTTT. Protein sequence: CASSYSTGYSNQPQHF.

The chain links TRBV29-1 to TRBJ1-1; no definite D call. This CDR3 region has 12 residues. V lost 4 bases, J lost 2 bases, and 8 bases lay in between. Germline V gene sequence: CDR1 SQVTM, CDR2 ANQGSEA. The CDR3 loop reads CSVGALNTEAFF. CDR3 nucleotide sequence: TGCAGCGTTGGAGCCTTAAACACTGAAGCTTTCTTT.

This rearrangement joins TRBV3-1 (or the pseudogene TRBV3-2) to TRBJ1-1; 7 positions agree with TRBD1. The CDR3 loop spans 14 amino acids. Germline CDR1 reads LGHDT; CDR2 reads YNNKEL (reference sequence). Germline trimming cut 4 bases from V and 2 bases from J; bases unmatched to any gene: 4. As DNA, the CDR3 is TGTGCCAGCAGCCCTCAGGGGGGAAACACTGAAGCTTTCTTT. Encoded protein: CASSPQGGNTEAFF.

The chain uses TRBV11-2 and TRBJ1-6; D unresolved. There are 15 residues in the CDR3. The germline V gene has CDR1 SGHAT and CDR2 FQNNGV. V lost 5 bases, J lost 9 bases, and 17 bases lay in between. The CDR3 DNA reads as TGTGCCAGCAGCCCGAATTGGAGGGCGGCTTCACCCCTCCACTTT. This encodes CASSPNWRAASPLHF.

V and J are TRBV19 and TRBJ1-2; 7 bases agree with TRBD1. This CDR3 has 15 residues. V lost 5 bases to trimming and J lost 6 bases; unmatched junction nucleotides: 12. Per germline, CDR1 LNHDA and CDR2 SQIVND (reference sequence). The CDR3 region is CASSPRTGLPDGYTF. Here the CDR3 DNA reads TGTGCCAGTAGTCCCAGGACAGGACTTCCAGATGGCTACACCTTC.

The chain recombines TRBV6-5 with TRBJ1-2, with 9 bases that match TRBD1. V dropped 6 bases and J dropped 4; count of bases not matched to a gene: 6. This CDR3 region has 14 residues. Germline-derived CDR1 and CDR2 are MNHEY and SVGAGI. CDR3 residues: CASSRDRVTYGYTF. CDR3 sequence (DNA): TGTGCCAGCAGCCGGGACAGGGTAACCTATGGCTACACCTTC.

The J gene is TRBJ1-1, the V gene TRBV27; 10 nucleotides align to TRBD1. CDR1 is MNHEY, CDR2 SMNVEV, per germline (reference sequence). The V and J ends lost 4 bases and 5 bases, in that order; junction bases with no gene match: 4. The length of the CDR3 is 14 residues. The CDR3 DNA sequence: TGTGCCAGCAGTTCGGCGGACAGGGGGACTGAAGCTTTCTTT. It is translated as CASSSADRGTEAFF.

The rearrangement links TRBV13 to TRBJ2-3, with TRBD2 identical over 9 bases. The ends lost 5 bases at V and 6 bases at J; junction bases unmatched: 3. The CDR3 runs to 13 residues. Germline CDR1 is PRHDT and CDR2 is FYEKMQ (reference sequence). The CDR3 sequence: CASSEGLADTQYF. The CDR3 DNA reads TGTGCCAGCAGCGAAGGACTAGCGGATACGCAGTATTTT.

V usage is TRBV15 and J usage is TRBJ2-7; possibly TRBD1 for D (6 bases). V lost 10 bases, J lost 1 base, and 11 bases lay in between. Germline values: CDR1 LNHNV, CDR2 YYDKDF (reference sequence). The CDR3 contains 12 residues. CDR3 sequence reads: CAIVQGSYEQYF. The CDR3 bases are TGTGCCATTGTCCAGGGGTCCTACGAGCAGTACTTC.

V is TRBV18 and J is TRBJ1-3; D is perhaps TRBD1 (5 bases). The ends were cut back, 6 bases at V and 2 bases at J, with 11 bases in the middle. Germline values: CDR1 KGHSH, CDR2 LQKENI. The CDR3 has 14 residues. The CDR3 reads CASSLGGAGNTIYF. In DNA form, the CDR3 reads TGTGCCAGCTCGCTGGGAGGGGCTGGAAACACCATATATTTT.

The genes are TRBV4-3 and TRBJ1-2; D not certain. V dropped 0 bases and J dropped 7 bases, with 15 bases sitting between them. The germline gives CDR1 LGHNA, CDR2 YSLEER. The CDR3 is 15 residues long. The CDR3 is CASSQDFGLGGGYTF. Written as DNA, the CDR3 is TGCGCCAGCAGCCAAGATTTCGGGTTAGGTGGTGGCTACACCTTC.

The chain carries TRBV3-1 (or the pseudogene TRBV3-2) and TRBJ1-1; D ambiguous. Germline CDR1 and CDR2: LGHDT and YNNKEL (reference sequence). This CDR3 spans 13 amino acids. Trimming stripped 4 bases from V and 2 bases from J, with 8 bases between. CDR3 in amino acids: CASSLTNNTEAFF. The CDR3 nucleotides are TGTGCCAGCAGCCTGACAAACAACACTGAAGCTTTCTTT.